The 20 T cell receptor beta chains presented below share a single source sample, sequenced in a study of blood T cell repertoires in COVID-19 (dated by TCRdb to 2018 to 2021). The library came from the immunoSEQ multiplex PCR assay. TCRdb obtained this table from immuneACCESS and retained in-frame rearrangements with V and J assigned. These tables miss some clones; where compared with another copy, unresolved V genes account for less than half of the shortfall, and the remainder is unexplained. The sample table holds approximately 64,000 clones, of which about 88% were seen once. The ten biggest clones cover about 9.4% of the sample. Sequencing was done on a sample of PBMCs or T cells enriched from blood (not recorded which). The receptors here all came from a woman between 40 and 50 years old who had recovered from COVID-19.

The chain employs TRBV7-9 and TRBJ2-3; a possible D gene is TRBD2 (5 bases). The germline CDR1 and CDR2 sequences are SEHNR and FQNEAQ (reference sequence). This CDR3 region has 18 residues. Trimming shortened V by 6 bases and J by 2 bases, and 24 bases separated the two germline ends. This chain's CDR3 is CASSSPLGWRVTTDTQYF. In DNA form, the CDR3 reads TGTGCCAGCAGTTCCCCGCTTGGGTGGCGGGTGACCACAGATACGCAGTATTTT.

J is TRBJ2-3 and V is TRBV6-5; no clear D gene. In germline, CDR1 is MNHEY, CDR2 SVGAGI. The CDR3 is 11 amino acids. V was pared by 5 bases and J by 5 bases, with 5 bases between. CDR3 DNA: TGTGCCAGCAGTACGGGAGATACGCAGTATTTT. Protein product: CASSTGDTQYF.

This chain links TRBV7-8 with TRBJ1-4, with D possibly matching TRBD1 (5 bases). The CDR3 runs to 16 residues. Germline V CDR1 and CDR2: SGHVS, FQNEAQ. Trimming shortened V by 5 bases and J by 4 bases, and 17 bases separated the two germline ends. CDR3 bases: TGTGCCAGCAGCGAAGAGGGTTGGGGACTTAATGAAAAACTGTTTTTT. Amino acids: CASSEEGWGLNEKLFF.

CDR3 in amino acids: CASSPPRTGAGANVLTF. DNA for the CDR3: TGTGCCAGCAGCCCCCCTCGGACGGGGGCTGGGGCCAACGTCCTGACTTTC. The chain employs TRBV3-1 (or the pseudogene TRBV3-2) and TRBJ2-6, with a weak D call TRBD2 (6 bases). Between the trimmed V and J ends, which lost 4 bases and 2 bases, there was a span of 15 bases. In germline, CDR1 is LGHDT, CDR2 YNNKEL (reference sequence). CDR3 size: 17 residues.

The chain joins TRBV10-3 to TRBJ1-1; maybe TRBD1 (5 bases). Looked up from germline, CDR1 is ENHRY and CDR2 is SYGVKD. V lost 10 bases and J 3 bases, leaving 18 bases between the germline ends. The CDR3 is 14 residues long. CDR3 sequence: CATFDRTRYTEAFF. CDR3 coding DNA: TGTGCCACTTTCGACAGAACGAGATACACTGAAGCTTTCTTT.

The chain recombines TRBV4-2 with TRBJ2-7; possibly TRBD1 for D (6 bases). Germline assignment: CDR1 LGHNA and CDR2 YNFKEQ. The CDR3 length is 12 residues. Trimming took 9 bases from V and 1 from J, leaving 10 bases between them. This CDR3 reads CARGDISYEQYF. The CDR3 nucleotides read TGTGCCAGAGGGGACATATCCTACGAGCAGTACTTC.

The chain recombines TRBV6-2 or TRBV6-3 with TRBJ2-2; TRBD1 aligns across 8 bases. Germline-derived CDR1 and CDR2 are MNHEY and SVGEGT. The CDR3 covers 14 residues. Trimming at V came to 3 bases and at J to 4 bases, leaving 1 base not matched to a gene. CDR3 residues: CASSYTGGTGELFF. The CDR3 DNA reads as TGTGCCAGCAGTTATACAGGGGGCACCGGGGAGCTGTTTTTT.

This clone was observed once. The chain joins TRBV5-1 to TRBJ2-3, with TRBD2 matching 7 bases. This CDR3 has 15 amino acids. Trimming at V came to 0 bases and at J to 3 bases, leaving 4 bases not matched to a gene. Per the germline V gene, CDR1 is SGHRS and CDR2 is YFSETQ. CDR3 bases: TGCGCCAGCAGCTTGGAAGCGGGACCTACAGATACGCAGTATTTT. Translated: CASSLEAGPTDTQYF.

The chain couples TRBV2 to TRBJ1-4; D is unclear. The germline V gene encodes CDR1 SNHLY and CDR2 FYNNEI. The CDR3 extends over 15 amino acids. V gave up 3 bases and J gave up 0 bases, with 8 bases separating them. CDR3 in amino acids: CASSDRTPTNEKLFF. The DNA of the CDR3 is TGTGCCAGCAGTGACAGGACTCCAACTAATGAAAAACTGTTTTTT.

The CDR3 DNA reads TGTGCCAGCAGTGCTAGATCCCTTGGAGGAAACACCATATATTTT. Translating it yields CASSARSLGGNTIYF. V is TRBV27 and J is TRBJ1-3; D remains unclear. The CDR3 has 15 residues. The germline V and J ends were trimmed by 5 bases and 4 bases, with 15 bases remaining between them. Germline-derived CDR1 and CDR2 are MNHEY and SMNVEV (reference sequence).

This chain joins TRBV11-2 and TRBJ1-4; no definite D call. The CDR3 runs to 14 residues. Between the trimmed V and J ends, which lost 4 bases and 8 bases, there was a span of 14 bases. Looked up from germline, CDR1 is SGHAT and CDR2 is FQNNGV. The CDR3 coding sequence is TGTGCCAGCAGCTCCCTCATGGGGAGGGAAAAACTGTTTTTT. Translating gives CASSSLMGREKLFF.

The chain couples TRBV5-1 to TRBJ2-5, with D possibly being TRBD2 (5 bases). CDR3 size: 13 residues. V was pared by 4 bases and J by 5 bases, with 12 bases between. The germline gives CDR1 SGHRS, CDR2 YFSETQ. CDR3 sequence (DNA): TGCGCCAGCAGCCCGGGCTGGGAGGAGACCCAGTACTTC. The encoded protein is CASSPGWEETQYF.

CDR3 in DNA: TGTGCCAGCAGTGGGGACAGCTTCCACACCTACAATGAGCAGTTCTTC. It yields the protein CASSGDSFHTYNEQFF. The rearrangement links TRBV25-1 to TRBJ2-1; 7 positions match TRBD1. The germline CDR1 and CDR2 sequences are MGHDK and SYGVNS. CDR3 size: 16 residues. J was trimmed by 2 bases and V by 4 bases; bases with no gene match: 8.

J is TRBJ2-7 and V is TRBV11-3, with D uncertain. Germline CDR1 SGHNT, CDR2 YENEEA. The V gene lost 0 bases and the J gene lost 6 bases, with 6 bases spanning the gap. The CDR3 runs to 12 residues. The CDR3 coding sequence is TGTGCCAGCAGCTTAGATCTTTTCGAGCAGTACTTC. This codes for CASSLDLFEQYF.

The V gene is TRBV10-3, the J gene TRBJ1-2; maybe TRBD1 (5 bases). Germline lookup yields CDR1 ENHRY and CDR2 SYGVKD. The V gene lost 0 bases and the J gene lost 4 bases, with 9 bases spanning the gap. The CDR3 totals 14 residues. CDR3 in DNA: TGTGCCATCAGTGAGTCATCGGGGGTCTATGGCTACACCTTC. It specifies CAISESSGVYGYTF.

In its sample, this clone was seen once. The chain employs TRBV21-1 and TRBJ1-6; the table's D call of TRBD1 was not tested on the DNA. TRBV21-1 is reported as a pseudogene. CDR3 length: 17 amino acids. As DNA, the CDR3 is TGTGCCAGCAGCAAAGCCACACAAAGCTCCTATAATTCACCCCTCCACTTT. Encoded protein: CASSKATQSSYNSPLHF.

This sequence joins TRBV5-4 and TRBJ2-3; 9 bases match TRBD1. The CDR3 is 15 amino acids. The germline V gene has CDR1 SGHNT and CDR2 YYREEE (reference sequence). With V trimmed by 1 base and J by 2 bases, 2 bases remained unmatched. The CDR3 protein is CASSLWDRDTDTQYF. The DNA for the CDR3 is TGTGCCAGCAGCTTGTGGGACAGGGACACAGATACGCAGTATTTT.

The rearrangement uses TRBV10-2 and TRBJ2-7, with 9 bases lining up with TRBD1. CDR1 and CDR2 from the germline V gene are WSHSY and SAAADI. The CDR3 contains 14 residues. V lost 7 bases and J lost 2; bases outside the gene matches: 6. The CDR3 DNA sequence: TGCGCCAGCAAGTCGGGACAGGGAACCTACGAGCAGTACTTC. It is translated as CASKSGQGTYEQYF.

The chain employs TRBV5-4 and TRBJ1-1; possible D gene TRBD1, 5 bases. Germline CDR1 SGHNT, CDR2 YYREEE (reference sequence). The CDR3 loop spans 14 amino acids. The V end was cut by 1 base, the J end by 1 base, with 8 bases between. CDR3 protein: CASSLKGENTEAFF. The CDR3 bases are TGTGCCAGCAGCTTGAAAGGGGAGAACACTGAAGCTTTCTTT.

This clone was observed a few times. CDR3: CASSFGTGVPEQYF. The CDR3, as DNA: TGTGCCAGCAGCTTTGGGACAGGGGTCCCCGAGCAGTACTTC. The chain combines TRBV7-9 with TRBJ2-7, with 10 bases lining up with TRBD1. The CDR3 length is 14 residues. J was trimmed by 6 bases and V by 3 bases; bases with no gene match: 5. CDR1 is SEHNR, CDR2 FQNEAQ, per germline (reference sequence).